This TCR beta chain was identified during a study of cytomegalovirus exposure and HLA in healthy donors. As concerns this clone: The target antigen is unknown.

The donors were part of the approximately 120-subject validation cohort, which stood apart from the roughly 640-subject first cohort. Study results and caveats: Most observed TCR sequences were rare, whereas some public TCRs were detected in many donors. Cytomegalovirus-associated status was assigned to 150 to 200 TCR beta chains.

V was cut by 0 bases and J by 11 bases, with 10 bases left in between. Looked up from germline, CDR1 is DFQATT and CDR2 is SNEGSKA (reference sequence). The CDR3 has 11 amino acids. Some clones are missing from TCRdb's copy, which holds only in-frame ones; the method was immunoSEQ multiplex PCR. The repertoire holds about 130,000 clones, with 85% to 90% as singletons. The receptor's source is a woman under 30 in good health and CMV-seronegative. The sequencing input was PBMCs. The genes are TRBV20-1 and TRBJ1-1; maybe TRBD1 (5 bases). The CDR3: CSARDARGAFF. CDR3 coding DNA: TGCAGTGCTAGAGATGCCCGGGGGGCTTTCTTT.